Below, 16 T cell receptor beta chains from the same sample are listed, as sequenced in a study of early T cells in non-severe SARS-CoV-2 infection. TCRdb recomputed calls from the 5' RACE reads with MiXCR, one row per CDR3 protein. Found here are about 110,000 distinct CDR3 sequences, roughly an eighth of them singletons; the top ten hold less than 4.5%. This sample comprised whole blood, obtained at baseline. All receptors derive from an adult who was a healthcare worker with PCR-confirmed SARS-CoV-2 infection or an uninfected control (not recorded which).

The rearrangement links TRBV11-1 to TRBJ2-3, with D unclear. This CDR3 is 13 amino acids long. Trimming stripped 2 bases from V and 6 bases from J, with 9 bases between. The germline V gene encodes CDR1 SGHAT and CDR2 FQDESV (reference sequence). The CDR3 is CASSLWYLDTQYF. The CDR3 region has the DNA TGTGCCAGCAGCTTATGGTATTTGGATACGCAGTATTTT.

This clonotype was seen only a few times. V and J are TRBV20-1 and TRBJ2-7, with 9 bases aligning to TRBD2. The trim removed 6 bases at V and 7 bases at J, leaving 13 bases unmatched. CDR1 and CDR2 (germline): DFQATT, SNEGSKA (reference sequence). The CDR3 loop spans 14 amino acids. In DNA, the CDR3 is TGCAGTGCCAGAAGACTAGCGGTCCTTGGGGAGCAGTACTTC. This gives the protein CSARRLAVLGEQYF.

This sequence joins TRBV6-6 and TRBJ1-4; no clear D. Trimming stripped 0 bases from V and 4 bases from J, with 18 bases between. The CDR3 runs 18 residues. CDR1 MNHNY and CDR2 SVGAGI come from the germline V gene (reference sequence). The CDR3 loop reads CASSYSSVGTTLNEKLFF. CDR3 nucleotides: TGTGCCAGCAGTTACTCGTCAGTTGGAACCACCCTTAATGAAAAACTGTTTTTT.

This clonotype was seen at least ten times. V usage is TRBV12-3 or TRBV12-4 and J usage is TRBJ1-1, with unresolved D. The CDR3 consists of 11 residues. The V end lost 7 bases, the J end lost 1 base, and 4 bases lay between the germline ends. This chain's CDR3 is CASMGNTEAFF. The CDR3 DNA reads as TGTGCCAGCATGGGGAACACTGAAGCTTTCTTT.

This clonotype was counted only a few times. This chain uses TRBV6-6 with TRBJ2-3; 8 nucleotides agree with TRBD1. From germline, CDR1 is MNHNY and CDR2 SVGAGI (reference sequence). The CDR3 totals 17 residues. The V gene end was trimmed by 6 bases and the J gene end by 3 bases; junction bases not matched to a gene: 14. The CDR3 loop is CASRLSPRTGLTDTQYF. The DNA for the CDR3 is TGTGCCAGCAGACTCAGCCCCCGGACAGGGTTAACAGATACGCAGTATTTT.

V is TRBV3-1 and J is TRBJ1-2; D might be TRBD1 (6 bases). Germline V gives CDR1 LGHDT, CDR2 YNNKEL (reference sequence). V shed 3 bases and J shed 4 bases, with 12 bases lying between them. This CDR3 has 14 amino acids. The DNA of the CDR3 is TGTGCCAGCAGCCAGGGGGCCTCGACCTATGGCTACACCTTC. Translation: CASSQGASTYGYTF.

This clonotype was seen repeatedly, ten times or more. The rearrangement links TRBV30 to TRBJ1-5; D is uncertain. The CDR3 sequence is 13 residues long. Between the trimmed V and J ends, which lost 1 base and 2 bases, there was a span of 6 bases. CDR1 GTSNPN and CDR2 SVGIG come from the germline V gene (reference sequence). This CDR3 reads CAWSAGGNQPQHF. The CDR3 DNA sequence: TGTGCCTGGAGTGCCGGGGGCAATCAGCCCCAGCATTTT.

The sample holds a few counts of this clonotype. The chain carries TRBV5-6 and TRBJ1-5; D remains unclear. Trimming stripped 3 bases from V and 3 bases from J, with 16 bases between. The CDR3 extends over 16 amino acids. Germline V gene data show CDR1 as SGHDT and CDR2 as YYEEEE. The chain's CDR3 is CASSSGIARANQPQHF. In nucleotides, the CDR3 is TGTGCCAGCAGCTCCGGGATTGCCCGAGCCAATCAGCCCCAGCATTTT.

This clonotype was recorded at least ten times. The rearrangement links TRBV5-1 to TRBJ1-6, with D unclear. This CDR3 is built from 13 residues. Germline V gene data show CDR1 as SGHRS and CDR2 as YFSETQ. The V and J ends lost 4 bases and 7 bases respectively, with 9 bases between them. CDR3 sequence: CASSLDGNSPLHF. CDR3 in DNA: TGCGCCAGCAGCCTGGACGGGAATTCACCCCTCCACTTT.

The CDR3 sequence is CASRLRGETNTEAFF. CDR3 DNA: TGTGCCAGCAGACTAAGAGGGGAAACGAACACTGAAGCTTTCTTT. This sequence joins TRBV3-1 and TRBJ1-1; perhaps TRBD1 as D (5 bases). Germline CDR1 LGHDT, CDR2 YNNKEL (reference sequence). The V end was cut by 6 bases, the J end by 1 base, with 15 bases between. The CDR3 is 15 residues long.

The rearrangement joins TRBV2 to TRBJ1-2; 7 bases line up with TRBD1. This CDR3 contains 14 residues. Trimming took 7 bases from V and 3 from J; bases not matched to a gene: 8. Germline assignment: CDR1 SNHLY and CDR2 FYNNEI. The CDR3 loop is CASTSTGYDYGYTF. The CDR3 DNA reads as TGTGCCAGCACCTCGACAGGGTACGACTATGGCTACACCTTC. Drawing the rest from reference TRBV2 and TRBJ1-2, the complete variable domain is EPEVTQTPSHQVTQMGQEVILRCVPISNHLYFYWYRQILGQKVEFLVSFYNNEISEKSEIFDDQFSVERPDGSNFTLKIRSTKLEDSAMYFCASTSTGYDYGYTFGSGTRLTVV.

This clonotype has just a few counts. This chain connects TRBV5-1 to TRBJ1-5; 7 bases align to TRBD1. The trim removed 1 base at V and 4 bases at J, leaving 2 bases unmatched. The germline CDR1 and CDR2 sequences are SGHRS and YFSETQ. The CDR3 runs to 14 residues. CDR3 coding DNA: TGCGCCAGCAGCTTGTCGGGACAGAATCAGCCCCAGCATTTT. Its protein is CASSLSGQNQPQHF.

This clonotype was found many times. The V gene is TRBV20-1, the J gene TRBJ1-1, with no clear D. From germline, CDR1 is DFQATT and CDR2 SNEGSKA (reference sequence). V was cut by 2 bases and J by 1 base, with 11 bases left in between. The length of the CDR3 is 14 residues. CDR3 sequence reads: CSARIKGENTEAFF. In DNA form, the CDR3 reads TGCAGTGCTAGAATTAAGGGCGAGAACACTGAAGCTTTCTTT.

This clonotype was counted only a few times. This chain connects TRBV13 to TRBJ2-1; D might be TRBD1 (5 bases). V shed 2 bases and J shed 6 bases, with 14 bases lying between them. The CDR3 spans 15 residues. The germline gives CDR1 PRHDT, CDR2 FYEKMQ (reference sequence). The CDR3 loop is CASSLLRGNRNEQFF. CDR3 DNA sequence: TGTGCCAGCAGCTTATTAAGGGGAAATCGCAATGAGCAGTTCTTC.

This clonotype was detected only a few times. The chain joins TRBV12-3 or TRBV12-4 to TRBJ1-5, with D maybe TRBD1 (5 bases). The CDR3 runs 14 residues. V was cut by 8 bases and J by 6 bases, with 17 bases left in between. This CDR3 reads CASEDSGVGQPQHF. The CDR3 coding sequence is TGTGCCAGCGAGGACTCGGGGGTCGGTCAGCCCCAGCATTTT.

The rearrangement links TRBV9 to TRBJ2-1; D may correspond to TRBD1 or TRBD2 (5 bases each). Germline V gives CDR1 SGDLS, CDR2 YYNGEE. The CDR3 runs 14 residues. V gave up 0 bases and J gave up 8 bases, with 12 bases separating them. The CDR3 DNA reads TGTGCCAGCAGCGTAGCCAGCCGAGGGGATGAGCAGTTCTTC. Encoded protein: CASSVASRGDEQFF.